The rows below give T cell receptor beta chains drawn from one sample of a study of OX40 agonist ivuxolimab in advanced cancers. Measured with immunoSEQ multiplex PCR; TCRdb has only the in-frame clones, and not every one. Of about 53,000 clones listed, 70% to 90% are singletons. The specimen comprised CD4+ or CD8+ T cells sorted from blood, sampled in a trial of the OX40 agonist ivuxolimab. The receptor source for this set is an adult with an advanced solid tumor such as melanoma, head and neck, liver or kidney cancer. The CDR3 runs from the conserved cysteine through the conserved F or W.

j_call v_call cdr3_aa
TRBJ1-1 TRBV10-3 CAITSEGANTEAFF
TRBJ1-5 TRBV18 CASSPSENSNQPQHF
TRBJ2-1 TRBV7-9 CASSLGVDNEQFF
TRBJ1-1 TRBV7-9 CASFRLNTEAFF
TRBJ1-5 TRBV5-6 CASSLRGQWNQPQHF
TRBJ1-1 TRBV6-6 CASSYRLMNTEAFF
TRBJ1-1 TRBV11-2 CASSLDLGVAAAFF
TRBJ1-1 TRBV7-9 CASSWGDTEAFF
TRBJ2-1 TRBV2 CASSPYNEQFF
TRBJ1-2 TRBV18 CASSPPVVNYGYTF
TRBJ2-5 TRBV6-6 CASSGQETQYF
TRBJ2-3 TRBV30 CAWSTQRLTDTQYF
TRBJ1-1 TRBV9 CASSVTFGTASTEAFF
TRBJ2-3 TRBV15 CATSRVTPTDTQYF
TRBJ1-2 TRBV7-8 CASSLGVLRLNYGYTF
TRBJ1-6 TRBV5-4 CASSLAGGSYNSPLHF
TRBJ2-2 TRBV19 CASIRQGYTGELFF
TRBJ2-1 TRBV5-1 CASSRKGSGVGNEQFF
TRBJ2-2 TRBV19 CASRSGQGATGELFF
TRBJ1-4 TRBV6-5 CASSAGTGVGKLFF
TRBJ1-1 TRBV14 CASSQVRAGKGTEAFF
TRBJ2-1 TRBV11-1 CASSLGSLYNEQFF
TRBJ2-6 TRBV5-8 CASSLVHSAVSGANVLTF
TRBJ2-7 TRBV27 CASSLSTGRGREQYF
TRBJ2-3 TRBV14 CASGSPGGTDTQYF
TRBJ1-1 TRBV7-3 CASRTDTNTEAFF
TRBJ1-2 TRBV28 CASSPPLGMGDDGYTF
TRBJ2-3 TRBV5-4 CASSLGGRTDTQYF
TRBJ1-2 TRBV19 CASNMDFNYGYTF
TRBJ2-3 TRBV5-6 CASSLALTPAGADTQYF
TRBJ1-4 TRBV5-4 CASSSAATNEKLFF
TRBJ1-1 TRBV6-6 CASTLSGGNTEAFF
TRBJ1-6 TRBV15 CATSRDQGARSPLHF
TRBJ1-1 TRBV4-1 CASSWGGHIRNTEAFF
TRBJ2-2 TRBV5-4 CASTLHNTGELFF
TRBJ2-2 TRBV5-1 CASRTDPSSGELFF
NA TRBV9 CASSVDPGGYEQYF
TRBJ1-4 TRBV6-5 CASSYRGADEKLFF
TRBJ2-7 TRBV23-1 CASSQSYRGNNEQYF
TRBJ2-1 TRBV7-2 CASSPSEAEQFF
TRBJ2-2 TRBV5-6 CASRWTGNTGELFF